Below, 11 T cell receptor beta chains from the same sample are listed, as sequenced in a study of T cell responses to AZD1222 COVID-19 vaccine. Generated by immunoSEQ multiplex PCR, the TCRdb table keeps only in-frame clones and is missing some. Here the sample spans about 150,000 clones, approximately 90% being singletons. The sequenced sample was peripheral blood, obtained on day 0 of MenACWY control vaccination. These TCRs come from an adult in good health.

V and J are TRBV29-1 and TRBJ1-2; a possible D gene is TRBD1 (6 bases). The CDR3 has 13 residues. V lost 4 bases, J lost 2 bases, and 11 bases lay in between. Germline V gives CDR1 SQVTM, CDR2 ANQGSEA. As DNA, the CDR3 is TGCAGCGTTGGTCACAGGGAGAACTATGGCTACACCTTC. This translates into CSVGHRENYGYTF.

The chain recombines TRBV5-6 with TRBJ2-5; D unresolved. Germline loops: CDR1 SGHDT, CDR2 YYEEEE. The V end was cut by 0 bases, the J end by 0 bases, with 6 bases between. CDR3 length: 14 residues. CDR3 region: CASSLEGNQETQYF. CDR3 bases: TGTGCCAGCAGCTTGGAAGGGAACCAAGAGACCCAGTACTTC. Using reference TRBV5-6 and TRBJ2-5 for the parts outside the CDR3, the full variable domain is DAGVTQSPTHLIKTRGQQVTLRCSPKSGHDTVSWYQQALGQGPQFIFQYYEEEERQRGNFPDRFSGHQFPNYSSELNVNALLLGDSALYLCASSLEGNQETQYFGPGTRLLVL.

This clone appeared a single time. The chain combines TRBV3-1 (or the pseudogene TRBV3-2) with TRBJ1-3; no definite D call. Trimming shortened V by 6 bases and J by 4 bases, and 4 bases separated the two germline ends. The CDR3 totals 11 residues. Per germline, CDR1 LGHDT and CDR2 YNNKEL (reference sequence). CDR3 nucleotides: TGTGCCAGCAGAGTGGGAAACACCATATATTTT. Residues: CASRVGNTIYF.

The chain combines TRBV19 with TRBJ1-2; D remains ambiguous. Germline CDR1 LNHDA, CDR2 SQIVND (reference sequence). V was shortened by 3 bases and J by 8 bases, with 10 bases between the two germline ends. CDR3 length: 12 residues. The DNA for the CDR3 is TGTGCCAGTAGTATCTGGGGATGGGGCTACACCTTC. Protein product: CASSIWGWGYTF. Variable domain in full (rest from reference TRBV19 and TRBJ1-2): DGGITQSPKYLFRKEGQNVTLSCEQNLNHDAMYWYRQDPGQGLRLIYYSQIVNDFQKGDIAEGYSVSREKKESFPLTVTSAQKNPTAFYLCASSIWGWGYTFGSGTRLTVV.

The chain combines TRBV15 with TRBJ1-4; D is possibly TRBD1 (5 bases). CDR1 and CDR2 (germline): LNHNV, YYDKDF (reference sequence). This CDR3 spans 13 amino acids. V lost 5 bases and J lost 4, with 8 bases in between. The CDR3 reads CATSGGLNEKLFF. CDR3 nucleotides: TGTGCCACCAGCGGGGGACTTAATGAAAAACTGTTTTTT.

This rearrangement joins TRBV30 to TRBJ1-2, with a tentative D call TRBD1 (5 bases). From germline, CDR1 is GTSNPN and CDR2 SVGIG (reference sequence). Trimming cost V 0 bases and J 4 bases, with 9 bases left between them. The CDR3 contains 13 residues. This chain's CDR3 is CAWSVGRGYGYTF. The CDR3, as DNA: TGTGCCTGGAGTGTCGGGAGGGGCTATGGCTACACCTTC.

The chain is built from TRBV9 and TRBJ1-2; 8 bases are a match to TRBD1. CDR1 SGDLS and CDR2 YYNGEE come from the germline V gene. V was clipped by 8 bases and J by 5 bases; unmatched bases: 14. The length of the CDR3 is 15 residues. The CDR3 DNA follows: TGTGCCAGTTGGACAGGGACTTCGCGAGGGTATGGCTACACCTTC. Its translation is CASWTGTSRGYGYTF.

CDR3 in DNA: TGTGCCAGCAGTTACGGAGGGAACCACGAGCAGTACTTC. Translated: CASSYGGNHEQYF. The chain has TRBV6-5 and TRBJ2-7; D is possibly TRBD2 (6 bases). The V and J ends lost 2 bases and 5 bases respectively, with 10 bases between them. The germline V gene has CDR1 MNHEY and CDR2 SVGAGI. The CDR3 consists of 13 residues.

The CDR3 protein is CASSPGDGGVGSPLHF. As DNA, the CDR3 is TGTGCCAGCTCACCCGGGGACGGTGGGGTGGGTTCACCCCTCCACTTT. V is TRBV18 and J is TRBJ1-6; possible D gene TRBD1, 5 bases. Germline CDR1 KGHSH, CDR2 LQKENI. Trimming stripped 3 bases from V and 9 bases from J, with 18 bases between. The CDR3 has 16 residues.

The chain carries TRBV7-3 and TRBJ2-1, with 8 bases aligning to TRBD2. Trimming at V came to 1 base and at J to 6 bases, leaving 8 bases not matched to a gene. This CDR3 spans 16 amino acids. Germline CDR1 is SGHTA and CDR2 is FQGTGA. The chain's CDR3 is CASSLSGGAGGNEQFF. The CDR3 DNA is TGTGCCAGCAGCTTAAGCGGCGGTGCGGGGGGCAATGAGCAGTTCTTC. Based on the CDR3 plus reference TRBV7-3 and TRBJ2-1, the full variable domain is GAGVSQTPSNKVTEKGKYVELRCDPISGHTALYWYRQSLGQGPEFLIYFQGTGAADDSGLPNDRFFAVRPEGSVSTLKIQRTERGDSAVYLCASSLSGGAGGNEQFFGPGTRLTVL.

The V call is TRBV6-5, the J call TRBJ2-4; 7 bases are a match to TRBD2. CDR3 size: 14 residues. Germline V lookup: CDR1 MNHEY, CDR2 SVGAGI. The ends lost 11 bases at V and 1 base at J; junction bases unmatched: 8. The CDR3 coding sequence is TGTGCCTCTCAAAGCGGGATCGCCAAAAACATTCAGTACTTC. As protein: CASQSGIAKNIQYF.